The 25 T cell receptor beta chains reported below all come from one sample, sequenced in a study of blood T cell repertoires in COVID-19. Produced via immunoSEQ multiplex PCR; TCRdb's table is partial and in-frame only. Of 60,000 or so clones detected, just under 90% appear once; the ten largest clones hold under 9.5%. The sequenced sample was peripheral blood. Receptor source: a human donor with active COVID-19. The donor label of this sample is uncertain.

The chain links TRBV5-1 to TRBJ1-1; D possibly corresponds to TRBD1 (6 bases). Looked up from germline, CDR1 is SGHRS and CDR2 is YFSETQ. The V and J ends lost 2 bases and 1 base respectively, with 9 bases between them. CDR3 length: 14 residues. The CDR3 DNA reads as TGCGCCAGCAGCTTACAGGGTGGGAACACTGAAGCTTTCTTT. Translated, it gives CASSLQGGNTEAFF.

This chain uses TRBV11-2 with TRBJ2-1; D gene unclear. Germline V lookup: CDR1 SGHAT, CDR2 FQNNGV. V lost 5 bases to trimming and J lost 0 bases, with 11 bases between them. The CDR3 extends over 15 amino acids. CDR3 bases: TGTGCCAGCAGCCCTCGACTCAGCTCCTACAATGAGCAGTTCTTC. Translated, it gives CASSPRLSSYNEQFF.

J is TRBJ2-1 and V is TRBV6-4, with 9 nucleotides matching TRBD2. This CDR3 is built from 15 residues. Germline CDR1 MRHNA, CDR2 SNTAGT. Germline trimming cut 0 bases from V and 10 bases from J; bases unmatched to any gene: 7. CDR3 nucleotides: TGTGCCAGCAGTGACTCGAAAGGACTAGCGTCGGAGCAGTTCTTC. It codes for CASSDSKGLASEQFF.

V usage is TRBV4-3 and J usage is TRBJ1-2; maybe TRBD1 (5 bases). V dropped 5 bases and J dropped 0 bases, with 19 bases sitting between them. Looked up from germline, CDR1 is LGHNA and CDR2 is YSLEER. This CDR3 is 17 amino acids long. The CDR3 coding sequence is TGCGCCAGCAGCGCTTACCGGGACTCGCTATCTAACTATGGCTACACCTTC. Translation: CASSAYRDSLSNYGYTF.

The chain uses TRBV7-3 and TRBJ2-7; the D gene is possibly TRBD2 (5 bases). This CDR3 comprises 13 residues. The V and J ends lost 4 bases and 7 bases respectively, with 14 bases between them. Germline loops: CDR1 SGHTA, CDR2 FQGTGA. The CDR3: CASSSPDSREQYF. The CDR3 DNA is TGTGCCAGCAGCTCCCCGGACTCTCGGGAGCAGTACTTC.

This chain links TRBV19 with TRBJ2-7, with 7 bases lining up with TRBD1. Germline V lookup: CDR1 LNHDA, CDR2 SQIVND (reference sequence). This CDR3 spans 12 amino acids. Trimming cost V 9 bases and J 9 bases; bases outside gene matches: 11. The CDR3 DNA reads TGTGCCAGCGGGACAGCTCCCTCATTGCAGTACTTC. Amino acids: CASGTAPSLQYF.

CDR3 DNA sequence: TGTGCCAGCAGCCGTGCAGCGGGGGGAATCCCATGGGCAGATACGCAGTATTTT. This codes for CASSRAAGGIPWADTQYF. The chain has TRBV7-3 and TRBJ2-3; 9 bases match TRBD2. J lost 4 bases, V lost 5 bases, and 16 bases had no gene match. Germline values: CDR1 SGHTA, CDR2 FQGTGA. This CDR3 comprises 18 residues.

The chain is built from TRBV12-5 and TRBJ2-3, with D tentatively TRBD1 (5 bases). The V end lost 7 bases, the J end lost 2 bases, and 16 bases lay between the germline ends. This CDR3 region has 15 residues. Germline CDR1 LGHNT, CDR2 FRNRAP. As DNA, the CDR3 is TGTGCTAGTGTACTTGCAGGGCACCCCACAGATACGCAGTATTTT. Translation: CASVLAGHPTDTQYF.

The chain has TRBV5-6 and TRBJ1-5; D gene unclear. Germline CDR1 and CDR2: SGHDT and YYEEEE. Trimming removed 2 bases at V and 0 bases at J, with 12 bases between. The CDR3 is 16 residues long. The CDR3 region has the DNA TGTGCCAGCAGCTTTAATGCTATTCATAGCAATCAGCCCCAGCATTTT. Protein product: CASSFNAIHSNQPQHF.

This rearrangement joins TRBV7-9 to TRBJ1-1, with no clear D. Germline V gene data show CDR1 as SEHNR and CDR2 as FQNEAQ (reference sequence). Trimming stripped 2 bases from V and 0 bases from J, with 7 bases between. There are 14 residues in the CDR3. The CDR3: CASSLSGLNTEAFF. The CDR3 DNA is TGTGCCAGCAGCTTATCGGGGTTGAACACTGAAGCTTTCTTT.

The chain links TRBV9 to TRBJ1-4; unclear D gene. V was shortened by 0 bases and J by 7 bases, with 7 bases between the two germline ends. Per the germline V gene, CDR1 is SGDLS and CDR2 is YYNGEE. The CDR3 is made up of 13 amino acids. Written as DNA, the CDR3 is TGTGCCAGCAGCGTAGAACGGGGTGAAAAACTGTTTTTT. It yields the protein CASSVERGEKLFF.

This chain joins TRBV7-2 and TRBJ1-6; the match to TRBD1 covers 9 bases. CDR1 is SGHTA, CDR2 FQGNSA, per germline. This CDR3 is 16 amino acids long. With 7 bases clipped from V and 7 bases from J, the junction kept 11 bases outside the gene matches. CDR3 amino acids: CASTPENRGRNSPLHF. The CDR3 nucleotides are TGTGCCAGCACTCCAGAAAACAGGGGGCGAAATTCACCCCTCCACTTT.

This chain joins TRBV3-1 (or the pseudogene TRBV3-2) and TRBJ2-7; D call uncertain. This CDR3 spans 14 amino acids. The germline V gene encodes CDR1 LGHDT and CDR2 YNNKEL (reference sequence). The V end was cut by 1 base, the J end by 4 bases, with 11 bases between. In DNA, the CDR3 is TGTGCCAGCAGCCAAGGGGTGAGAGGATACGAGCAGTACTTC. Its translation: CASSQGVRGYEQYF.

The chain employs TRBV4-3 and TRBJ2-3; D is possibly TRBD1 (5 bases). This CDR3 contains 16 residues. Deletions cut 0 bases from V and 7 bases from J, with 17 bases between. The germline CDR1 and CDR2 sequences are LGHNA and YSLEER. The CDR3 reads CASSQDLAAGRNTQYF. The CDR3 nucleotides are TGCGCCAGCAGCCAAGATCTGGCGGCAGGGCGGAATACGCAGTATTTT.

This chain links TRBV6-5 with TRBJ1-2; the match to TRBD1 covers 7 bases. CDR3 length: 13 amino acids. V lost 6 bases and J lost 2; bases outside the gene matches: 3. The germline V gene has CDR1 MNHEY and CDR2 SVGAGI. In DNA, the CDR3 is TGTGCCAGCAGGCCGACAGGGAACTATGGCTACACCTTC. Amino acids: CASRPTGNYGYTF.

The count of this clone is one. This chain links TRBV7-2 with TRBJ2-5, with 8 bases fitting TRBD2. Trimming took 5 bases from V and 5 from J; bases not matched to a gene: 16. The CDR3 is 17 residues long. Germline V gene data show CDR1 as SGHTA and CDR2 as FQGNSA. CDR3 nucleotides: TGTGCCAGCAGCCCCTATCCTCGCGGGAGGCGGGGGGAGACCCAGTACTTC. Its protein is CASSPYPRGRRGETQYF.

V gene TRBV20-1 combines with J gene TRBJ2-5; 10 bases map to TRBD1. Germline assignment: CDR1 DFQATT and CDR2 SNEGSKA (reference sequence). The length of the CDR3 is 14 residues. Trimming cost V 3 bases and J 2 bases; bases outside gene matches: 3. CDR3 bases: TGCAGTGCTAGTGGACAGGGGGGGCAAGAGACCCAGTACTTC. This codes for CSASGQGGQETQYF.

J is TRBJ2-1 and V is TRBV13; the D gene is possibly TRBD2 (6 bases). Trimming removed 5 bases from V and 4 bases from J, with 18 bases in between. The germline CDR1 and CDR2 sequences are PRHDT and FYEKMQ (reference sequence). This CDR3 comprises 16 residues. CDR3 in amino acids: CASSPWGEAGYNEQFF. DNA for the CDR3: TGTGCCAGCAGCCCTTGGGGGGAAGCGGGTTACAATGAGCAGTTCTTC.

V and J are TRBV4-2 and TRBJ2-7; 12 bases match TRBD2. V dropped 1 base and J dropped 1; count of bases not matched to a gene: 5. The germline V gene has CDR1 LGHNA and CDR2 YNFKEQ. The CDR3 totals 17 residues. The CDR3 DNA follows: TGTGCCAGCAGCCAAGGCCCGGGACTAGCGGGTTCCTACGAGCAGTACTTC. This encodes CASSQGPGLAGSYEQYF.

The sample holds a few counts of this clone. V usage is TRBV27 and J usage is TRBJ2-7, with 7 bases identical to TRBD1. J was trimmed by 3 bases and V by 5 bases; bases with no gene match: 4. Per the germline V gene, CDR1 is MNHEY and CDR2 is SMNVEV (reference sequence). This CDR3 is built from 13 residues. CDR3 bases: TGTGCCAGCAGTGACAGACAGGGCTACGAGCAGTACTTC. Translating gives CASSDRQGYEQYF.

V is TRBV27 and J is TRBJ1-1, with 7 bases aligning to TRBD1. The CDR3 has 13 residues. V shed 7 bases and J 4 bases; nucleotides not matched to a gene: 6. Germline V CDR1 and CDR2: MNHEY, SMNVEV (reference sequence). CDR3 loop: CASNRQGATEAFF. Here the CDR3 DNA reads TGTGCCAGCAATAGACAGGGTGCCACTGAAGCTTTCTTT.

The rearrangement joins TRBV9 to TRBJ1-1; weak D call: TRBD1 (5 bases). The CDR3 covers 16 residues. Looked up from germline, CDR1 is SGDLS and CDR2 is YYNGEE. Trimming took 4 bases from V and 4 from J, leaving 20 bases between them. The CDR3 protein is CASSLSRRGEITEAFF. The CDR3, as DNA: TGTGCCAGCAGCCTTTCCCGGAGGGGAGAAATCACTGAAGCTTTCTTT.

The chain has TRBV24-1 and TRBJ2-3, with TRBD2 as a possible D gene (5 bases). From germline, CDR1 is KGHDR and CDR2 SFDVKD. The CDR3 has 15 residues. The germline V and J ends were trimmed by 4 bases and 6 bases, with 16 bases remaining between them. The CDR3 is CATSEKGDGYDTQYF. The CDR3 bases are TGTGCCACCAGTGAAAAGGGAGACGGGTACGATACGCAGTATTTT.

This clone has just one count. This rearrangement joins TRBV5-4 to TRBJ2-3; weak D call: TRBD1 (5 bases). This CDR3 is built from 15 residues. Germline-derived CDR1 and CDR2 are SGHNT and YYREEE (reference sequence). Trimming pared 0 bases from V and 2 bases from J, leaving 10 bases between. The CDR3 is CASSLGRAVTDTQYF. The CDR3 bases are TGTGCCAGCAGCTTGGGCAGGGCGGTCACAGATACGCAGTATTTT.

Here the CDR3 DNA reads TGTGCCAGCAAGATACAGGGAACTGGTCAGACAGATACGCAGTATTTT. It codes for CASKIQGTGQTDTQYF. The chain couples TRBV6-6 to TRBJ2-3, with TRBD1 as a possible D gene (6 bases). Germline CDR1 is MNHNY and CDR2 is SVGAGI (reference sequence). The length of the CDR3 is 16 residues. V was trimmed by 7 bases and J by 3 bases, leaving 20 bases between them.